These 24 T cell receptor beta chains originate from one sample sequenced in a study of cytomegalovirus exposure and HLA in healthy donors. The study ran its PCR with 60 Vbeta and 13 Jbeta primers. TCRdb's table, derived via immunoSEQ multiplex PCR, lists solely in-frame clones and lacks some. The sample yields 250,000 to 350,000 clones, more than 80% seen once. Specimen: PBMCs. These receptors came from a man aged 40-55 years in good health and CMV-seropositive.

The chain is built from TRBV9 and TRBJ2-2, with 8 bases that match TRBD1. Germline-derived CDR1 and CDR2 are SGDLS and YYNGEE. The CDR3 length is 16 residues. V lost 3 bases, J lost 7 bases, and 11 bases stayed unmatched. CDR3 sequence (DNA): TGTGCCAGCAGCGGATCGGACAGGGTTAGGAGCGGGGAGCTGTTTTTT. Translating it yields CASSGSDRVRSGELFF.

The CDR3: CSVETVRQGNYGYTF. CDR3 nucleotide sequence: TGCAGCGTTGAAACTGTTAGACAGGGGAACTATGGCTACACCTTC. This chain joins TRBV29-1 and TRBJ1-2; the match to TRBD1 covers 8 bases. The ends lost 2 bases at V and 2 bases at J; junction bases unmatched: 7. Germline values: CDR1 SQVTM, CDR2 ANQGSEA. The CDR3 consists of 15 residues.

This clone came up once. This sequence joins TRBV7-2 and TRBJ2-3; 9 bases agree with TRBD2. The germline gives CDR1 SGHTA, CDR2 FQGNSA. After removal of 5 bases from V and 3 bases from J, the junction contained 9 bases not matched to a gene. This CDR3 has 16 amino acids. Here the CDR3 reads CASSAGTSFWTDTQYF. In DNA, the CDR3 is TGTGCCAGCAGCGCCGGGACTAGCTTCTGGACAGATACGCAGTATTTT. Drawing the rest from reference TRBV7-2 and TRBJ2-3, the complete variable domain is GAGVSQSPSNKVTEKGKDVELRCDPISGHTALYWYRQSLGQGLEFLIYFQGNSAPDKSGLPSDRFSAERTGGSVSTLTIQRTQQEDSAVYLCASSAGTSFWTDTQYFGPGTRLTVL.

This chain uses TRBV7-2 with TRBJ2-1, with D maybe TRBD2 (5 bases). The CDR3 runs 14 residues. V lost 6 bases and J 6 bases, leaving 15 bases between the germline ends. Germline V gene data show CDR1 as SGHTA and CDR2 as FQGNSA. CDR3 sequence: CASSLATEGNEQFF. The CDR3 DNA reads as TGTGCCAGCAGTCTGGCGACCGAGGGCAATGAGCAGTTCTTC.

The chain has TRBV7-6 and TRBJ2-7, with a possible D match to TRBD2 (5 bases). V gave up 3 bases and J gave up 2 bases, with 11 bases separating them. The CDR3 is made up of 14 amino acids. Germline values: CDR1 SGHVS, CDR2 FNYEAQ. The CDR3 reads CASSFRRPPYEQYF. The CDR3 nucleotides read TGTGCCAGCAGCTTCCGGAGGCCCCCCTACGAGCAGTACTTC.

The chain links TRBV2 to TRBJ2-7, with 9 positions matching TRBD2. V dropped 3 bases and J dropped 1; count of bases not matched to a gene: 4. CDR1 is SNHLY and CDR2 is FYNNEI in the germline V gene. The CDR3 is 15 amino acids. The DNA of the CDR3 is TGTGCCAGCAGTGATTTCCTAGCGGGGTCCTACGAGCAGTACTTC. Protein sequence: CASSDFLAGSYEQYF.

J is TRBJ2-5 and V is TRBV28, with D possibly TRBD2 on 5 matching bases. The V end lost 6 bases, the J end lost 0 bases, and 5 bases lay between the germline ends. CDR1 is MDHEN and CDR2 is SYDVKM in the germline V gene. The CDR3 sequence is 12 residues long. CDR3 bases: TGTGCCAGCAGCGGGGACCAAGAGACCCAGTACTTC. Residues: CASSGDQETQYF. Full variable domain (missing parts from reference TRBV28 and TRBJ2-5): DVKVTQSSRYLVKRTGEKVFLECVQDMDHENMFWYRQDPGLGLRLIYFSYDVKMKEKGDIPEGYSVSREKKERFSLILESASTNQTSMYLCASSGDQETQYFGPGTRLLVL.

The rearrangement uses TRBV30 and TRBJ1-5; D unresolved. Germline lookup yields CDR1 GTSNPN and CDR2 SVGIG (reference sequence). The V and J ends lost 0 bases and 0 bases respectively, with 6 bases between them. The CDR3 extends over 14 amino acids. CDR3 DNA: TGTGCCTGGAGTGTGATAGATAGCAATCAGCCCCAGCATTTT. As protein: CAWSVIDSNQPQHF.

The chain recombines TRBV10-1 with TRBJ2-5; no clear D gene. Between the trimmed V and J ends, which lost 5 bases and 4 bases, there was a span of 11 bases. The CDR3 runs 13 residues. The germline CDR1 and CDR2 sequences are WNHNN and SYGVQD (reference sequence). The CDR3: CASSRSGGETQYF. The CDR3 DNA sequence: TGCGCCAGCAGTCGGTCCGGCGGAGAGACCCAGTACTTC.

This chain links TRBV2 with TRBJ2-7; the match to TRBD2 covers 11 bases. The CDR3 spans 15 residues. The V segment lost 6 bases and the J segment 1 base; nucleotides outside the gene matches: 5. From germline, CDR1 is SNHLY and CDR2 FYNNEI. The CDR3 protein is CASRGGTSGSYEQYF. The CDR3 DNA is TGTGCCAGCAGGGGCGGGACTAGCGGATCCTACGAGCAGTACTTC.

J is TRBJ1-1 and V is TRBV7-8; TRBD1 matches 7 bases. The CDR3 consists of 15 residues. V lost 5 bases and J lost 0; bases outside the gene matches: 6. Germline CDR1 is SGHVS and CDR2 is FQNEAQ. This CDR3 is CASSVAGTVNTEAFF. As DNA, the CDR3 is TGTGCCAGCAGCGTTGCCGGGACAGTGAACACTGAAGCTTTCTTT.

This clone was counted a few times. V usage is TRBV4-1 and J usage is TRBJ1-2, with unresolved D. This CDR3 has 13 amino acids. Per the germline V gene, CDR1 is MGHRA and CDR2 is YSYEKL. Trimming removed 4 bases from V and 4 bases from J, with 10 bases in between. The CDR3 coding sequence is TGCGCCAGCAGCCGAACAGTCGGCTATGGCTACACCTTC. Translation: CASSRTVGYGYTF.

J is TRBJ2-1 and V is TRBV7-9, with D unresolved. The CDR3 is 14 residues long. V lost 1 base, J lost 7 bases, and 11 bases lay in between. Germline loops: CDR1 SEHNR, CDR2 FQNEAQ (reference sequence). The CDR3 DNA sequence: TGTGCCAGCAGCTTAGATCCAGGTCGGAATGAGCAGTTCTTC. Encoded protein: CASSLDPGRNEQFF.

The CDR3 sequence is CASSLLDQNNEQFF. DNA for the CDR3: TGTGCCAGCAGTTTACTAGACCAAAACAATGAGCAGTTCTTC. This rearrangement joins TRBV28 to TRBJ2-1; D is unclear. The CDR3 sequence is 14 residues long. Germline CDR1 MDHEN, CDR2 SYDVKM. V was cut by 2 bases and J by 5 bases, with 10 bases left in between. The full variable domain, in which reference TRBV28 and TRBJ2-1 provide the parts outside the CDR3, is DVKVTQSSRYLVKRTGEKVFLECVQDMDHENMFWYRQDPGLGLRLIYFSYDVKMKEKGDIPEGYSVSREKKERFSLILESASTNQTSMYLCASSLLDQNNEQFFGPGTRLTVL.

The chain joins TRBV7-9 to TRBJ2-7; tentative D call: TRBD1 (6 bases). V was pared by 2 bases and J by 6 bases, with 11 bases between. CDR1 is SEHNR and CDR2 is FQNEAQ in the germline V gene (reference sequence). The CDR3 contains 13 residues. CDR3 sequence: CASSLLTGAEQYF. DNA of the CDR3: TGTGCCAGCAGCTTATTGACAGGTGCCGAGCAGTACTTC. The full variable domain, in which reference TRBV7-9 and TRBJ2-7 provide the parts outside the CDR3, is DTGVSQNPRHKITKRGQNVTFRCDPISEHNRLYWYRQTLGQGPEFLTYFQNEAQLEKSRLLSDRFSAERPKGSFSTLEIQRTEQGDSAMYLCASSLLTGAEQYFGPGTRLTVT.

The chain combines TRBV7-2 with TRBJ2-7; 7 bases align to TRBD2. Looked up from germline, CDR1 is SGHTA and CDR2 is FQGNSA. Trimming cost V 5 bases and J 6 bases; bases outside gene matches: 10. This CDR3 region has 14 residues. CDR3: CASSARDYPLEQYF. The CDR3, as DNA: TGTGCCAGCAGCGCCCGGGACTACCCCCTCGAGCAGTACTTC.

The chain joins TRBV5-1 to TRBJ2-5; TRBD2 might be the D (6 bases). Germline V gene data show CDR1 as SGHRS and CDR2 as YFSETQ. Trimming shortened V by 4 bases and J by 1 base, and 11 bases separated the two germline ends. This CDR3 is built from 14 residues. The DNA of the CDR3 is TGCGCCAGCAGCAGGGCGGGACCCCAAGAGACCCAGTACTTC. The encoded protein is CASSRAGPQETQYF.

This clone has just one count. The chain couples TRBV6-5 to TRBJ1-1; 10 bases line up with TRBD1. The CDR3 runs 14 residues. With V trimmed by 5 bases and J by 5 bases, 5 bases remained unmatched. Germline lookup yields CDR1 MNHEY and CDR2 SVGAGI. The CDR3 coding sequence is TGTGCCAGCAGTACTAGGACAGGGGGGACTGAAGCTTTCTTT. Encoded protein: CASSTRTGGTEAFF.

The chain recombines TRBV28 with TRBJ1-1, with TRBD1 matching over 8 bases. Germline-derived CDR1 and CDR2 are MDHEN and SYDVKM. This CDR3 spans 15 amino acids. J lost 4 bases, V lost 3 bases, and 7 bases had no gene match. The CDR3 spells CASSLDRVRGTEAFF. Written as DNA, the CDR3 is TGTGCCAGCAGTTTGGACAGGGTGCGAGGCACTGAAGCTTTCTTT.

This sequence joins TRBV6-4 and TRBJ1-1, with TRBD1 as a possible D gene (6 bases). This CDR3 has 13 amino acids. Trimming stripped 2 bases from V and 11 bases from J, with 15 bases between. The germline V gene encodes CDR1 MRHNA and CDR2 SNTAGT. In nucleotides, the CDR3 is TGTGCCAGCAGTGACGGTTTACAGGGTATGGCTTTCTTT. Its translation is CASSDGLQGMAFF.

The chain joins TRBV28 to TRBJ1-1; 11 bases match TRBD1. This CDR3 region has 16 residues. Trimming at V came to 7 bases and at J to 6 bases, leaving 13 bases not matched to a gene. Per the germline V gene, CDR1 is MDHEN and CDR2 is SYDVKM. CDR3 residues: CASIHVGQGAKSEAFF. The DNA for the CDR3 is TGTGCCAGCATTCACGTCGGACAGGGGGCAAAGTCTGAAGCTTTCTTT.

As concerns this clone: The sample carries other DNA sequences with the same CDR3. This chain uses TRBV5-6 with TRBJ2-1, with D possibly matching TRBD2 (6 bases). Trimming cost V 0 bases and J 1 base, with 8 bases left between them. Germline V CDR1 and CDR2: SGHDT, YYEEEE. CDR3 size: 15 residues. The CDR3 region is CASSLGGGSYNEQFF. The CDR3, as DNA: TGTGCCAGCAGCTTGGGTGGGGGGTCCTACAATGAGCAGTTCTTC. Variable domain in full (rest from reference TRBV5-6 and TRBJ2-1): DAGVTQSPTHLIKTRGQQVTLRCSPKSGHDTVSWYQQALGQGPQFIFQYYEEEERQRGNFPDRFSGHQFPNYSSELNVNALLLGDSALYLCASSLGGGSYNEQFFGPGTRLTVL.

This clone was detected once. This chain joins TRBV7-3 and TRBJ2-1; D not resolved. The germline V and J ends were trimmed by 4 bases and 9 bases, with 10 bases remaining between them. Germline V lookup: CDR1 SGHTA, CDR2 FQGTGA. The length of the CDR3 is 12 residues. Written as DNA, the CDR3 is TGTGCCAGCAGCTACCTAGGTGGTGAGCAGTTCTTC. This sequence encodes CASSYLGGEQFF.

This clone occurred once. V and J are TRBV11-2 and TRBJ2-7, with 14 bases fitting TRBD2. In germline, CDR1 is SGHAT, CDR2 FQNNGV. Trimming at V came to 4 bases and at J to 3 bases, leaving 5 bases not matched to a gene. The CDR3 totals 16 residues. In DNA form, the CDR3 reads TGTGCCAGCAGCTCGGGACTAGCGGGAGTCAGCTACGAGCAGTACTTC. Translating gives CASSSGLAGVSYEQYF.